Shown below are 10 T cell receptor beta chains from a single sample sequenced in a study of regulatory T cells in long-lasting Graves disease. Time point here: newly diagnosed GD, antithyroid drugs for less than 3 months. PBMC RNA served as the TCR library source. Construction of the TCR beta libraries employed iRepertoire HTBI primers in conjunction with Arm-PCR of CDR3 regions. TCRdb recomputed calls from the multiplex PCR reads with MiXCR, one row per CDR3 protein. The repertoire includes about 460,000 distinct CDR3 sequences, 12% to 15% of them detected once, and roughly a sixth sits in the top ten. This sample was also put to use in a study of T cells in Graves' hyperthyroidism and ophthalmopathy.

Sequencing used peripheral blood mononuclear cells (PBMCs), obtained at new diagnosis, from a patient treated with antithyroid drugs. These receptors originate from a woman aged 45-60 years with Graves disease.

The table lists this clonotype with many counts. The V and J genes are TRBV6-1 and TRBJ2-5; D is possibly TRBD1 or TRBD2 (5 bases each). Germline lookup yields CDR1 MNHNS and CDR2 SASEGT. Trimming stripped 6 bases from V and 5 bases from J, with 13 bases between. This CDR3 is 13 amino acids long. CDR3 sequence: CASRTPGRETQYF. In DNA, the CDR3 is TGTGCCAGCAGGACCCCGGGACGCGAGACCCAGTACTTC.

This clonotype was found many times. CDR3 sequence reads: CASSGRDRNTEAFF. The CDR3 region has the DNA TGTGCCAGCAGTGGTCGGGACAGGAACACTGAAGCTTTCTTT. The chain couples TRBV6-2 or TRBV6-3 to TRBJ1-1, with 7 bases identical to TRBD1. Losses at the gene ends were 5 bases for V and 1 base for J; bases not matched to a gene: 4. CDR1 MNHEY and CDR2 SVGEGT come from the germline V gene. This CDR3 has 14 residues.

This clonotype was counted many times. The chain is built from TRBV6-2 or TRBV6-3 and TRBJ2-1; the D is unclear. The germline CDR1 and CDR2 sequences are MNHEY and SVGEGT. V lost 6 bases, J lost 3 bases, and 18 bases lay in between. The CDR3 sequence is 16 residues long. The CDR3 loop reads CASRYSVATLYNEQFF. CDR3 DNA sequence: TGTGCCAGCAGGTATAGTGTAGCCACCCTCTACAATGAGCAGTTCTTC.

This clonotype showed up just once. Given a much more abundant clone one base away, this may be a read error. The V call is TRBV12-3 or TRBV12-4, the J call TRBJ1-2; the D is unclear. There are 13 residues in the CDR3. CDR3 DNA sequence: TGTGCCAGCAGTTTCCTAAGGTCCTATAGCTACACCTTC. Amino acids: CASSFLRSYSYTF.

This clonotype was seen many times. V and J are TRBV28 and TRBJ2-1; D ambiguous. The germline gives CDR1 MDHEN, CDR2 SYDVKM. The length of the CDR3 is 16 residues. The V end was cut by 6 bases, the J end by 1 base, with 16 bases between. The CDR3 is CASSGPSFLSYNEQFF. CDR3 nucleotide sequence: TGTGCCAGCAGCGGACCTTCGTTCTTATCCTACAATGAGCAGTTCTTC.

This clonotype was detected ten times or more. J is TRBJ1-2 and V is TRBV24-1; D is undetermined. There are 15 residues in the CDR3. The germline V and J ends were trimmed by 3 bases and 4 bases, with 14 bases remaining between them. The germline V gene has CDR1 KGHDR and CDR2 SFDVKD. The CDR3 protein is CATSDPTEEGYGYTF. The CDR3, as DNA: TGTGCCACCAGTGATCCGACGGAGGAGGGCTATGGCTACACCTTC.

This clonotype has a handful of counts. Mismatch with germline at one junction end may stem from a read error. V and J are TRBV18 and TRBJ1-2; TRBD1 matches 7 bases. CDR1 and CDR2 from the germline V gene are KGHSH and LQKENI. The CDR3 is 14 residues long. The CDR3 spells CASSPGDSNYGYIF. As DNA, the CDR3 is TGTGCCAGCTCACCAGGGGACAGCAACTATGGCTACATCTTC.

The rearrangement links TRBV19 to TRBJ2-7; 10 bases fit TRBD1. The CDR3 totals 14 residues. The germline V gene has CDR1 LNHDA and CDR2 SQIVND (reference sequence). J lost 5 bases, V lost 6 bases, and 7 bases had no gene match. CDR3 sequence reads: CASRRQGAQDEQYF. The CDR3 DNA follows: TGTGCCAGTAGACGACAGGGGGCACAGGACGAGCAGTACTTC.

Ten or more counts support this clonotype. This chain's CDR3 is CAWSVRYEAFF. The CDR3 coding sequence is TGTGCCTGGAGTGTTCGGTATGAAGCTTTCTTT. The chain couples TRBV30 to TRBJ1-1, with no clear D. CDR1 and CDR2 (germline): GTSNPN, SVGIG (reference sequence). This CDR3 comprises 11 residues. V lost 0 bases and J 7 bases, leaving 6 bases between the germline ends.

This clonotype was seen many times. The chain couples TRBV28 to TRBJ2-3; TRBD2 matches 9 bases. The trim removed 6 bases at V and 3 bases at J, leaving 7 bases unmatched. The CDR3 consists of 15 residues. The germline CDR1 and CDR2 sequences are MDHEN and SYDVKM. The CDR3 sequence is CASRTGTSSTDTQYF. The CDR3 nucleotides read TGTGCCAGCAGAACCGGGACTAGCAGTACAGATACGCAGTATTTT.